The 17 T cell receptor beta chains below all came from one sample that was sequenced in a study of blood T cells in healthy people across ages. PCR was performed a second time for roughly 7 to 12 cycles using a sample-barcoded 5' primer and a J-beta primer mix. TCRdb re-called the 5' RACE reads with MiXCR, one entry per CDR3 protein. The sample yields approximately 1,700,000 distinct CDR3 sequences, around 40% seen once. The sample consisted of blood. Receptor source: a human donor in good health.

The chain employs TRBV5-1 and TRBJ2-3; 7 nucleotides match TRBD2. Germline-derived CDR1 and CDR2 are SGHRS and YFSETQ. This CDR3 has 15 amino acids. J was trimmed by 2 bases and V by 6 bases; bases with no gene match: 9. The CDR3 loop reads CASNGAGFPTDTQYF. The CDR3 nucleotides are TGCGCCAGCAATGGAGCGGGGTTCCCCACAGATACGCAGTATTTT.

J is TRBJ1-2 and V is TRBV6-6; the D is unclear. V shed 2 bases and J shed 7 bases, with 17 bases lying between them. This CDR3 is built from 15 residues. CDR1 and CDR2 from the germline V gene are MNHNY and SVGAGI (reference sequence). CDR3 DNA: TGTGCCAGCAGTTACCTGGCGGCCGGTGTGTCTGGCTACACCTTC. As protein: CASSYLAAGVSGYTF.

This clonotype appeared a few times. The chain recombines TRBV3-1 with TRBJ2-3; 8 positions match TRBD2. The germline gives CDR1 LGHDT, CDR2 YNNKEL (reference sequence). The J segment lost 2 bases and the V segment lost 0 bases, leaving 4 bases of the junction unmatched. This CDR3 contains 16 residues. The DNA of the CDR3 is TGTGCCAGCAGCCAAGATTCGGGGGGGATCACAGATACGCAGTATTTT. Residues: CASSQDSGGITDTQYF.

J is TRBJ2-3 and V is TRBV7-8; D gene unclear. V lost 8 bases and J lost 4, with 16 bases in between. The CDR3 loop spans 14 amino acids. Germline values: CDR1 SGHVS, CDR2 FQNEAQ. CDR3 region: CASRRYQDSDTQYF. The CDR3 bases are TGTGCCAGCCGACGGTACCAGGATTCAGATACGCAGTATTTT.

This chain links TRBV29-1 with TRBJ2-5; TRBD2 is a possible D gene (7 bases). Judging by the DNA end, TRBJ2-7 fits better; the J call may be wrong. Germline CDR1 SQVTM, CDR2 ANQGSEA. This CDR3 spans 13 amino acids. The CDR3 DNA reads TGCAGCGTTAGGGGGGGGGACTCCTACGAGCAGTACTTC. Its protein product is CSVRGGDSYEQYF.

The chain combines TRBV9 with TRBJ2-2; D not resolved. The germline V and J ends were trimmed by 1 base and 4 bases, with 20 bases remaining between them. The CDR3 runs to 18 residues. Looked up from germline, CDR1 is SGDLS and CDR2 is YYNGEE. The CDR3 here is CASSVPGLGSSITGELFF. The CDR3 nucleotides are TGTGCCAGCAGCGTACCTGGGTTAGGGTCCTCGATCACCGGGGAGCTGTTTTTT.

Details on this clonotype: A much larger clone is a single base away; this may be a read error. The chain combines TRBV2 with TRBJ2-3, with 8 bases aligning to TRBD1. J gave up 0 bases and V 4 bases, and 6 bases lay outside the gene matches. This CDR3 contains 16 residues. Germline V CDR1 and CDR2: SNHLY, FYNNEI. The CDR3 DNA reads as TGTGCCAGCAGTGGGCCTACAGGGGGGAGCACAGATACGCAGTATTTT. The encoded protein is CASSGPTGGSTDTQYF.

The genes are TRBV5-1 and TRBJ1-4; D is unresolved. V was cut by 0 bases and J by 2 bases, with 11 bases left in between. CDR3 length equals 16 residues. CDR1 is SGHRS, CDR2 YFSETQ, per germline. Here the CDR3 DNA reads TGCGCCAGCAGCTTGGAAGGTGGACGGACTAATGAAAAACTGTTTTTT. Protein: CASSLEGGRTNEKLFF.

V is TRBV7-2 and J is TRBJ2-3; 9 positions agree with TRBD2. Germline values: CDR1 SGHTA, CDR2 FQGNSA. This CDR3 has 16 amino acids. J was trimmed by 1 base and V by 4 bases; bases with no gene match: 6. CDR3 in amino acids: CASSSLASGGTDTQYF. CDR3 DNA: TGTGCCAGCAGCTCCCTGGCTAGCGGGGGCACAGATACGCAGTATTTT.

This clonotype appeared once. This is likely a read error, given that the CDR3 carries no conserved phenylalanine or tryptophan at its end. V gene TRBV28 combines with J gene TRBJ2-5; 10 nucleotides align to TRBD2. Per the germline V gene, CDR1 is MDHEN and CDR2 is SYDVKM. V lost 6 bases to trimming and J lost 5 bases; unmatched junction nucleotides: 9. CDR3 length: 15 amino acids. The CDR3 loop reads CASRLAGGRQETQYV. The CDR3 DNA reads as TGTGCCAGCAGGTTAGCGGGGGGCCGCCAGGAGACCCAGTACGTC.

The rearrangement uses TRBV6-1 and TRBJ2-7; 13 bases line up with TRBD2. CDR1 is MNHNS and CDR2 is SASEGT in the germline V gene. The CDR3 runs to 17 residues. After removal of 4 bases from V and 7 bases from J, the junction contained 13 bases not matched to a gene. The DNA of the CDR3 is TGTGCCAGCAGTGCCCTTGGGACTAGCGGGGAGGCTGCGGAGCAGTACTTC. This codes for CASSALGTSGEAAEQYF.

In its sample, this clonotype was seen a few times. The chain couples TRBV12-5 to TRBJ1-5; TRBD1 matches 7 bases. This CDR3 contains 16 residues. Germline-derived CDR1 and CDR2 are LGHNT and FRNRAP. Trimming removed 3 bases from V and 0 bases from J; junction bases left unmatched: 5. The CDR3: CASGFGTVDSNQPQHF. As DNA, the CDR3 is TGTGCTAGTGGTTTTGGGACAGTTGATAGCAATCAGCCCCAGCATTTT.

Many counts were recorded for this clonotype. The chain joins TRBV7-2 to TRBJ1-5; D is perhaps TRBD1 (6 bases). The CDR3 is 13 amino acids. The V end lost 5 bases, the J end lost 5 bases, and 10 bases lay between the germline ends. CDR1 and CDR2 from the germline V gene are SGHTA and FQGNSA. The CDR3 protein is CASSLDRYQPQHF. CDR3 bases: TGTGCCAGCAGCCTAGACAGGTATCAGCCCCAGCATTTT.

The CDR3: CASSYARQGTDTQYF. The CDR3 DNA is TGTGCCAGCAGTTACGCGAGACAGGGAACAGATACGCAGTATTTT. The V call is TRBV6-6, the J call TRBJ2-3; 7 bases line up with TRBD1. With V trimmed by 2 bases and J by 3 bases, 5 bases remained unmatched. The germline gives CDR1 MNHNY, CDR2 SVGAGI (reference sequence). The CDR3 has 15 residues.

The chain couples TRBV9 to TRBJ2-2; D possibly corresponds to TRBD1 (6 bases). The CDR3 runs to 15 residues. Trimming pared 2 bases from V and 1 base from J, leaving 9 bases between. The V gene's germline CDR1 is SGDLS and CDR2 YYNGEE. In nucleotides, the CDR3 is TGTGCCAGCAGCGTGGGACATTTGAACACCGGGGAGCTGTTTTTT. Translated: CASSVGHLNTGELFF. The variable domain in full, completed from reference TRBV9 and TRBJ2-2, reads DSGVTQTPKHLITATGQRVTLRCSPRSGDLSVYWYQQSLDQGLQFLIQYYNGEERAKGNILERFSAQQFPDLHSELNLSSLELGDSALYFCASSVGHLNTGELFFGEGSRLTVL.

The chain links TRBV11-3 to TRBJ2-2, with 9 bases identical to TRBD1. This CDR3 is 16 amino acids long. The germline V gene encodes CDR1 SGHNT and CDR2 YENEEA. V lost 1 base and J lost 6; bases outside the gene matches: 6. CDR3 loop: CASSLAGTGIPGELFF. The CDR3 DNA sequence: TGTGCCAGCAGCTTAGCCGGGACAGGGATCCCCGGGGAGCTGTTTTTT. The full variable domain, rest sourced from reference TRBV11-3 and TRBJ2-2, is EAGVVQSPRYKIIEKKQPVAFWCNPISGHNTLYWYLQNLGQGPELLIRYENEEAVDDSQLPKDRFSAERLKGVDSTLKIQPAELGDSAVYLCASSLAGTGIPGELFFGEGSRLTVL.

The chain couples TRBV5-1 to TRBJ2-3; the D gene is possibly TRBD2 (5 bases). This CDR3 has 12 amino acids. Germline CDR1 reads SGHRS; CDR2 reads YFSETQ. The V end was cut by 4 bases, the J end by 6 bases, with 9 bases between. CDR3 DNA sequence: TGCGCCAGCAGCGCGGAGGCTGATACGCAGTATTTT. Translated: CASSAEADTQYF.